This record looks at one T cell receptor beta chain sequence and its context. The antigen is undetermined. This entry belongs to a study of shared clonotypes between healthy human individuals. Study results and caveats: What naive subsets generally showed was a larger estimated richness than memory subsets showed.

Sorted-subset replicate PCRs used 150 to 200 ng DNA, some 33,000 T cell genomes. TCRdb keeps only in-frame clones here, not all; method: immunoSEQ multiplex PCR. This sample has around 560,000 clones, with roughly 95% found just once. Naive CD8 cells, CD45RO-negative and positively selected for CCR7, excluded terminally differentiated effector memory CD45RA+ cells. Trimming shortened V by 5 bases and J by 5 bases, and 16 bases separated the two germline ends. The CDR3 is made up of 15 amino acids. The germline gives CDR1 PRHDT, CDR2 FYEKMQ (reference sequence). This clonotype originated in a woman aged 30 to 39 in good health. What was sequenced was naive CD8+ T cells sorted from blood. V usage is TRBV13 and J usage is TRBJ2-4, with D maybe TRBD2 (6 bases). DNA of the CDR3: TGTGCCAGCAGCCCCCCGATGACTAGGGAAAACATTCAGTACTTC. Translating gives CASSPPMTRENIQYF.